The rows below give T cell receptor beta chains drawn from one sample of a study of blood T cell repertoires in COVID-19. The data were produced by immunoSEQ multiplex PCR, yet TCRdb's version contains in-frame clones alone and is incomplete. The sample consists of fewer than 350,000 clones, 75% to 90% of them appearing once. The specimen sequenced was PBMCs or T cells enriched from blood (not recorded which). Source of these receptors: a woman aged 50 to 60 who had recovered from COVID-19. The conserved cysteine and the conserved F or W are not part of the CDR3 here. Rows give clone size only sometimes, using once, few, many, or a class for an expanded clone.

length	size	V	J	CDR3
11	.	TRBV4-1	TRBJ1-4	ASSFAGGEKLF
14	.	TRBV19	TRBJ1-4	ASTTPRGLIVGKLF
14	.	TRBV4-1	TRBJ2-7	ASSQDGGQTSYEQY
12	once	TRBV5-4	TRBJ1-2	ASSWDRTDYGYT
12	.	TRBV5-4	TRBJ1-1	ASSPQGVNTEAF
15	once	TRBV30	TRBJ2-1	AWSVIRDKSPYNEQF
13	.	TRBV11-2	TRBJ1-2	ASSLDQGLGNGYT
14	.	TRBV4-2	TRBJ2-1	ASSQESSGRSNEQF
17	.	TRBV10-3	TRBJ2-7	AISESGGQNSEITYEQY
13	once	TRBV27	TRBJ2-2	ASSASGRDTGELF
14	.	TRBV21-1	TRBJ1-3	ASSTNEDSSGNTIY
16	.	TRBV10-2	TRBJ2-4	ASLSKGAGGVAKNIQY
12	.	TRBV5-1	TRBJ1-1	ASSLRQGPTEAF
13	.	TRBV19	TRBJ2-7	ASSIDPESSYEQY
11	.	TRBV7-9	TRBJ1-2	ASSPTGGYGYT
12	.	TRBV7-9	TRBJ2-7	ASSLRREGDEQY
15	few	TRBV7-2	TRBJ1-1	ASSFRSRGLAGTEAF
11	.	TRBV2	TRBJ2-3	ATQTGGTDTQY
14	.	TRBV6-2/TRBV6-3	TRBJ2-7	ASSSGTGWPFYEQY
12	.	TRBV5-1	TRBJ2-3	ASSHTQGADTQY
17	.	TRBV4-1	TRBJ1-4	ASSQDLGSRAGGNEKLF
11	.	TRBV11-3	TRBJ1-1	ASSFGTDLEAF
11	.	TRBV25-1	TRBJ1-2	ASSSDSDYGYT
14	.	TRBV5-1	TRBJ2-1	ASSLGRLSSYNEQF
15	few	TRBV28	TRBJ1-1	ASRPPGQKNLNTEAF
15	.	TRBV3-1/TRBV3-2	TRBJ1-3	ASSRWKTGLSGNTIY
9	.	TRBV3-1/TRBV3-2	TRBJ2-7	ASSAAYEQY
14	.	TRBV15	TRBJ2-1	ATSTRLGLVFNEQF
14	.	TRBV4-1	TRBJ1-2	ASSQVPGSTNYGYT
13	.	TRBV27	TRBJ1-2	ASSLSTGGGYGYT
14	.	TRBV5-4	TRBJ2-7	ASSEGQPIAIYEQY
13	.	TRBV2	TRBJ2-2	ASTRDRPNTGELF
12	.	TRBV2	TRBJ2-3	ASIMDRGGDTQY
13	.	TRBV5-1	TRBJ2-3	ASSFGGRRTDTQY
14	.	TRBV12-5	TRBJ2-1	ASLGTSGESYNEQF
15	.	TRBV18	TRBJ2-3	ASSYHVGGESTDTQY
12	.	TRBV2	TRBJ1-2	ASSVQGVSGGYT
12	.	TRBV5-1	TRBJ2-5	ASSLGQGRETQY
13	.	TRBV6-5	TRBJ2-4	ASSYSFGQGNIQY
12	.	TRBV18	TRBJ1-1	ASSPKQGSDEAF
11	few	TRBV28	TRBJ1-5	AMGEGGNQPQH
12	.	TRBV4-2	TRBJ1-2	ASSQRGRNYGYT
12	.	TRBV7-8	TRBJ2-5	ASSSGLTKETQY
14	many	TRBV5-1	TRBJ2-7	ASSSNPGTGYNEQY
15	.	TRBV10-2	TRBJ2-1	ASRATKKAGLYNEQF
12	.	TRBV27	TRBJ2-7	ASSRGTSGYEQY
12	.	TRBV5-6	TRBJ1-1	ASSGQLRGTEAF
13	once	TRBV19	TRBJ2-2	ASSRTGGASGELF
12	.	TRBV10-3	TRBJ2-3	AISSSGLTDTQY
14	.	TRBV4-2	TRBJ1-3	ASSPGQGLSGNTIY
11	few	TRBV18	TRBJ1-2	ASSPLAAGGST
11	.	TRBV5-4	TRBJ2-7	ASSLRESYEQY
12	.	TRBV28	TRBJ1-1	AIQSTGLNTEAF
11	few	TRBV30	TRBJ1-1	AWRSGGVTEAF
14	.	TRBV24-1	TRBJ2-3	ATSDPGQGAWDTQY
12	many	TRBV27	TRBJ2-5	ATRLAGSLETQY
12	.	TRBV6-5	TRBJ1-6	ASSKQGRGSPLH
15	few	TRBV4-1	TRBJ1-1	ASSLITAGQGGTEAF
12	many	TRBV19	TRBJ2-7	ASSLSRGRGEQY